These T cell receptor beta chains were read from a single sample in a study of T-cell memory formation after mild COVID-19. TCRdb re-called the 5' RACE reads through MiXCR, storing one row per CDR3 protein. Of about 260,000 distinct CDR3 sequences listed, approximately 15% are singletons. Sequenced sample: PBMCs or a T cell subset sorted from them (not recorded which). Receptors originate from a man aged 18 to 35 who had mild COVID-19 (a few samples of this study predate the infection). Cell type and time point are not known. CDR3s include the opening cysteine and the closing phenylalanine or tryptophan. Fields, in order: D gene, J gene, clone size, V gene, CDR3 DNA, CDR3 protein. A D gene is named only where the DNA matches it firmly. Some rows have no size entry. The others give once, few or many, or a class for an expanded clone.

D: .
J: TRBJ2-5
size: .
V: TRBV29-1
DNA: TGCAGCGTTGAGTTGGCGGGACAGCAAGAGACCCAGTACTTC
CDR3: CSVELAGQQETQYF

D: .
J: TRBJ2-2
size: many
V: TRBV7-8
DNA: TGTGCCAGCAGCCCTATAAGGAGGGGAAGGAGCGGGGAGCTGTTTTTT
CDR3: CASSPIRRGRSGELFF

D: TRBD1
J: TRBJ1-5
size: few
V: TRBV9
DNA: TGTGCCAGCAGCGCCGGCCCCGGACAGGGCAATCAGCCCCAGCATTTT
CDR3: CASSAGPGQGNQPQHF

D: .
J: TRBJ2-3
size: few
V: TRBV5-1
DNA: TGCGCCAGCAGCCGGGACCCAAGCACAGATACGCAGTATTTT
CDR3: CASSRDPSTDTQYF

D: TRBD1
J: TRBJ2-5
size: few
V: TRBV7-9
DNA: TGTGCCAGCAGCTTAGAAGGGGGCGCGAAAGAGACCCAGTACTTC
CDR3: CASSLEGGAKETQYF

D: TRBD1
J: TRBJ1-6
size: .
V: TRBV7-6
DNA: TGTGCCAGCAGCTTAATACCGGGACAGGGTGTGTCGAGCTCCTATAATTCACCCCTCCACTTT
CDR3: CASSLIPGQGVSSSYNSPLHF

D: .
J: TRBJ1-1
size: .
V: TRBV18
DNA: TGTGCCAGTGCGTTTGAGGTTAGCACTGAAGCTTTCTTT
CDR3: CASAFEVSTEAFF

D: TRBD1
J: TRBJ2-3
size: .
V: TRBV7-2
DNA: TGTGCCAGCAGCTTAGGCTCCGGACAGGGCACAGATACGCAGTATTTT
CDR3: CASSLGSGQGTDTQYF

D: .
J: TRBJ1-5
size: few
V: TRBV7-2
DNA: TGTGCCAGCAGCTCCCAGGCGTACGGGGTTGGACAGCCCCAGCATTTT
CDR3: CASSSQAYGVGQPQHF

D: .
J: TRBJ1-6
size: many
V: TRBV7-2
DNA: TGTGCCAGCAGCTTAAGATGGCAAGGATTGTGGCCCCTCCACTTT
CDR3: CASSLRWQGLWPLHF